Listed below are T cell receptor beta chains from one sample, sequenced in a study of blood T cell repertoires in COVID-19. Here immunoSEQ multiplex PCR was the method, and the copy in TCRdb shows in-frame clones only, minus some. The sample consists of around 200,000 clones, roughly four fifths of them appearing once. Sequencing was carried out using peripheral blood. The receptors here all came from a man aged 45-60 years with active or convalescent COVID-19. The CDR3 runs from the conserved cysteine through the conserved F or W. Each record gives: J gene, clone size, D gene, V gene, CDR3 DNA, CDR3 protein. The D gene is left open where the match is weak. A row's size may be missing; if present it is once, few, many or a size class.

TRBJ1-2 . TRBD1 TRBV5-6 TGTGCCAGCAGCTCGGGTTCCATCCGAGACAGGGGGCCGGGCTATGGCTACACCTTC CASSSGSIRDRGPGYGYTF
TRBJ2-5 . . TRBV29-1 TGCAGCGTTGAAGACCCCACAGGTGTGGGTGCAGGGACCCAGTACTTC CSVEDPTGVGAGTQYF
TRBJ1-2 . . TRBV5-1 TGCGCCAGCAGCTTGAGAAGTGACAGAGAGATTGACTATGGCTACACCTTC CASSLRSDREIDYGYTF
TRBJ2-2 few . TRBV2 TGTGCCAGCAGTTCTGACACCGGGGAGCTGTTTTTT CASSSDTGELFF
TRBJ2-2 . . TRBV19 TGTGCCAGTAGTAGTACAGGGTTCGGGGAGCTGTTTTTT CASSSTGFGELFF
TRBJ1-4 once TRBD1 TRBV16 TGTGCCAGCAGATTGGGACAGGCCCATGAAAAACTGTTTTTT CASRLGQAHEKLFF
TRBJ2-1 . . TRBV10-1 TGCGCCAGCAGTGATAGTGGGAGTGCCAATAGTTTCCCCTACAATGAGCAGTTCTTC CASSDSGSANSFPYNEQFF
TRBJ1-3 . . TRBV5-1 TGCGCCAGCAGTGTAAAGGGAGGGAACTCTGGAAACACCATATATTTT CASSVKGGNSGNTIYF
TRBJ1-5 once TRBD1 TRBV10-3 TGTGCCATCAGGGGCGACAGGGGGGAGCATCAGCCCCAGCATTTT CAIRGDRGEHQPQHF
TRBJ1-2 . TRBD1 TRBV30 TGTGCCTGGAGTGTCGGGGACAGGGGTGGCTACACCTTC CAWSVGDRGGYTF
TRBJ1-2 . . TRBV6-5 TGTGCCAGCAGTTACTCCCCAGGGAGGGACCCCTACACCTTC CASSYSPGRDPYTF
TRBJ2-2 . TRBD2 TRBV5-1 TGCGCCAGCAGCTTGACGATAGCGGGGAGGACCGGGGAGCTGTTTTTT CASSLTIAGRTGELFF
TRBJ1-2 once TRBD1 TRBV7-8 TGTGCCAGCAGCACACGACAGGGGGCTTCTAACTATGGCTACACCTTC CASSTRQGASNYGYTF
TRBJ1-2 . TRBD1 TRBV7-2 TGTGCCAGCAGCCCGGGGACAGGGCCCGGGTATGGCTACACCTTC CASSPGTGPGYGYTF
TRBJ2-7 . TRBD1 TRBV6-2/TRBV6-3 TGTGCCAGCAGTTCCACAAAGGACAGGGGGCGCGAGCAGTACTTC CASSSTKDRGREQYF
TRBJ1-1 . . TRBV28 TGTGCCAGCAGACGACAGATCTCTGAAGCTTTCTTT CASRRQISEAFF
TRBJ1-5 . . TRBV6-6 TGTGCCAGCAGAAACCCAGGGGAGAATCAGCCCCAGCATTTT CASRNPGENQPQHF